A single sample is the source of the 24 T cell receptor beta chains below, sequenced in a study of cytomegalovirus exposure and HLA in healthy donors. Here immunoSEQ multiplex PCR was the method, and the copy in TCRdb shows in-frame clones only, minus some. This sample has some 150,000 clones, with around nine tenths found just once. Sequences were obtained from PBMCs. The receptors were gathered from a man between 18 and 35 years old in good health and CMV-seropositive.

The V and J genes are TRBV28 and TRBJ1-1; D uncertain. The V gene lost 6 bases and the J gene lost 0 bases, with 20 bases spanning the gap. There are 17 residues in the CDR3. Germline CDR1 MDHEN, CDR2 SYDVKM. DNA for the CDR3: TGTGCCAGCAGCAACCCGACGAGGGCAAGTCTGAACACTGAAGCTTTCTTT. Residues: CASSNPTRASLNTEAFF.

The rearrangement links TRBV27 to TRBJ1-2; D is ambiguous. Trimming took off 2 bases at V and 0 bases at J, with 10 bases between the two ends. Germline-derived CDR1 and CDR2 are MNHEY and SMNVEV (reference sequence). The CDR3 extends over 15 amino acids. The DNA of the CDR3 is TGTGCCAGCAGTTTACGGCAGGCTCCTAACTATGGCTACACCTTC. Translating gives CASSLRQAPNYGYTF.

The V and J genes are TRBV28 and TRBJ2-1; 8 bases are shared with TRBD2. Looked up from germline, CDR1 is MDHEN and CDR2 is SYDVKM. The trim removed 7 bases at V and 5 bases at J, leaving 7 bases unmatched. The length of the CDR3 is 14 residues. The DNA of the CDR3 is TGTGCCAGCACTTTTAGCGGGGTAAACAATGAGCAGTTCTTC. It encodes CASTFSGVNNEQFF. The variable domain in full, completed from reference TRBV28 and TRBJ2-1, reads DVKVTQSSRYLVKRTGEKVFLECVQDMDHENMFWYRQDPGLGLRLIYFSYDVKMKEKGDIPEGYSVSREKKERFSLILESASTNQTSMYLCASTFSGVNNEQFFGPGTRLTVL.

This clone was recorded once. The chain uses TRBV10-3 and TRBJ2-3; 9 nucleotides align to TRBD2. Losses at the gene ends were 3 bases for V and 3 bases for J; bases not matched to a gene: 10. Germline values: CDR1 ENHRY, CDR2 SYGVKD. The CDR3 extends over 17 amino acids. CDR3 in DNA: TGTGCCATCAGTGAAAGGGCTAGCGGGGACGGGACAGATACGCAGTATTTT. Protein: CAISERASGDGTDTQYF.

This chain connects TRBV7-9 to TRBJ1-2, with a possible D match to TRBD1 (5 bases). Germline loops: CDR1 SEHNR, CDR2 FQNEAQ (reference sequence). V was trimmed by 5 bases and J by 1 base, leaving 23 bases between them. The CDR3 is made up of 18 amino acids. CDR3 nucleotides: TGTGCCAGCAGCACCACGACAGACCAGCCTCCTATTAACTATGGCTACACCTTC. Its translation is CASSTTTDQPPINYGYTF.

The chain combines TRBV7-2 with TRBJ2-1; 12 positions agree with TRBD2. Trimming at V came to 5 bases and at J to 8 bases, leaving 10 bases not matched to a gene. The CDR3 loop spans 16 amino acids. Per germline, CDR1 SGHTA and CDR2 FQGNSA. In nucleotides, the CDR3 is TGTGCCAGCAGCCCCCCGGCTAGCGGGAGGGGATATGAGCAGTTCTTC. Residues: CASSPPASGRGYEQFF.

The V and J genes are TRBV28 and TRBJ2-7; 8 bases map to TRBD2. The germline V gene has CDR1 MDHEN and CDR2 SYDVKM. V was pared by 2 bases and J by 4 bases, with 4 bases of the junction left unmatched. This CDR3 region has 14 residues. CDR3 residues: CASSLTGRGYEQYF. The CDR3 region has the DNA TGTGCCAGCAGTTTAACCGGGAGGGGTTACGAGCAGTACTTC.

The chain has TRBV27 and TRBJ1-2; the match to TRBD1 covers 9 bases. The CDR3 loop spans 12 amino acids. Germline CDR1 MNHEY, CDR2 SMNVEV (reference sequence). The V gene end was trimmed by 5 bases and the J gene end by 9 bases; junction bases not matched to a gene: 4. In nucleotides, the CDR3 is TGTGCCAGCAGTGGGACAGGGCTTAGCTACACCTTC. It translates to CASSGTGLSYTF.

This chain links TRBV4-3 with TRBJ1-1, with unresolved D. Per the germline V gene, CDR1 is LGHNA and CDR2 is YSLEER. The CDR3 totals 13 residues. Between the trimmed V and J ends, which lost 0 bases and 6 bases, there was a span of 8 bases. Written as DNA, the CDR3 is TGCGCCAGCAGCCAAGACGGAAGCGCTGAAGCTTTCTTT. Its protein is CASSQDGSAEAFF.

This clone was counted once. One end of the junction does not line up with germline, which may come from a read error. The chain uses TRBV7-6 and TRBJ2-2; tentatively, D is TRBD1 (5 bases). This CDR3 is built from 16 residues. Looked up from germline, CDR1 is SGHVS and CDR2 is FNYEAQ. CDR3 nucleotide sequence: TGTGTCAGCAGCTTGGGGCAGGGCGCGCAATCCGGGGAGCTGTTTTTT. This gives the protein CVSSLGQGAQSGELFF. Full variable domain (remainder filled in from reference TRBV7-6 and TRBJ2-2): GAGVSQSPRYKVTKRGQDVALRCDPISGHVSLYWYRQALGQGPEFLTYFNYEAQQDKSGLPNDRFSAERPEGSISTLTIQRTEQRDSAMYRCVSSLGQGAQSGELFFGEGSRLTVL.

The V and J genes are TRBV4-1 and TRBJ1-4; D is possibly TRBD1 (5 bases). The ends were cut back, 1 base at V and 4 bases at J, with 16 bases in the middle. Germline V gives CDR1 MGHRA, CDR2 YSYEKL. CDR3 length: 17 amino acids. This CDR3 reads CASSQGPTGEINEKLFF. The CDR3, as DNA: TGCGCCAGCAGCCAAGGACCTACGGGGGAGATTAATGAAAAACTGTTTTTT.

The chain couples TRBV4-3 to TRBJ2-7, with TRBD2 as a possible D gene (5 bases). The CDR3 is 15 residues long. Looked up from germline, CDR1 is LGHNA and CDR2 is YSLEER. V was trimmed by 1 base and J by 0 bases, leaving 10 bases between them. This CDR3 reads CASSQGVRGSYEQYF. CDR3 bases: TGCGCCAGCAGCCAAGGGGTTCGGGGCTCCTACGAGCAGTACTTC.

V and J are TRBV5-3 and TRBJ2-7, with TRBD1 matching over 8 bases. TRBV5-3 is sorted into the ORF group, with uncertain function. There are 14 residues in the CDR3. Trimming cost V 3 bases and J 5 bases; bases outside gene matches: 7. The CDR3 DNA sequence: TGTGCCAGAAGCTCAGACAGGGGAGGCGACGAGCAGTACTTC. This translates into CARSSDRGGDEQYF.

As DNA, the CDR3 is TGTGCCAGCAGCTTAGCGGGAGGGACAGATACGCAGTATTTT. Its protein product is CASSLAGGTDTQYF. This chain joins TRBV11-2 and TRBJ2-3; 8 bases match TRBD2. V trimming: 1 base; J trimming: 3 bases; junction bases outside the gene matches: 0. The CDR3 spans 14 residues. The germline V gene encodes CDR1 SGHAT and CDR2 FQNNGV.

The V gene is TRBV5-6, the J gene TRBJ2-3; TRBD1 agrees at 8 bases. V was pared by 4 bases and J by 0 bases, with 4 bases of the junction left unmatched. The germline V gene has CDR1 SGHDT and CDR2 YYEEEE. The CDR3 totals 15 residues. The CDR3 loop reads CASSARTGSTDTQYF. The CDR3 nucleotides read TGTGCCAGCAGCGCCCGGACAGGGAGCACAGATACGCAGTATTTT.

The J gene is TRBJ2-7, the V gene TRBV5-1; tentative D call: TRBD2 (6 bases). Looked up from germline, CDR1 is SGHRS and CDR2 is YFSETQ. The V gene lost 0 bases and the J gene lost 5 bases, with 12 bases spanning the gap. The CDR3 consists of 14 residues. CDR3 protein: CASSLEGSGDEQYF. The CDR3 DNA sequence: TGCGCCAGCAGCTTGGAGGGGTCGGGGGACGAGCAGTACTTC.

This clone was seen once. CDR3 residues: CASSPQGKDYGYTF. The CDR3, as DNA: TGTGCCAGCTCACCACAGGGGAAGGACTATGGCTACACCTTC. The chain joins TRBV18 to TRBJ1-2, with D perhaps matching TRBD1 (5 bases). The V gene's germline CDR1 is KGHSH and CDR2 LQKENI. The CDR3 contains 14 residues. V lost 1 base and J 3 bases, leaving 9 bases between the germline ends.

The CDR3 region has the DNA TGCGCCAGCAGCACAGGGTGGTACGAGCAGTACTTC. Protein sequence: CASSTGWYEQYF. The V and J genes are TRBV5-1 and TRBJ2-7, with a weak D call TRBD1 (6 bases). Germline CDR1 reads SGHRS; CDR2 reads YFSETQ. The CDR3 covers 12 residues. The V gene lost 4 bases and the J gene lost 4 bases, with 9 bases spanning the gap. The full variable domain, its missing parts supplied by reference TRBV5-1 and TRBJ2-7, is KAGVTQTPRYLIKTRGQQVTLSCSPISGHRSVSWYQQTPGQGLQFLFEYFSETQRNKGNFPGRFSGRQFSNSRSEMNVSTLELGDSALYLCASSTGWYEQYFGPGTRLTVT.

The chain couples TRBV5-1 to TRBJ2-7, with D perhaps TRBD1 (6 bases). Germline assignment: CDR1 SGHRS and CDR2 YFSETQ. CDR3 size: 12 residues. Trimming shortened V by 4 bases and J by 6 bases, and 11 bases separated the two germline ends. CDR3 sequence: CASSDLRGEQYF. The CDR3, as DNA: TGCGCCAGCAGCGACCTCAGGGGCGAGCAGTACTTC. The full variable domain, completed using reference TRBV5-1 and TRBJ2-7, is KAGVTQTPRYLIKTRGQQVTLSCSPISGHRSVSWYQQTPGQGLQFLFEYFSETQRNKGNFPGRFSGRQFSNSRSEMNVSTLELGDSALYLCASSDLRGEQYFGPGTRLTVT.

The chain couples TRBV4-3 to TRBJ1-1; D remains unclear. Trimming left V 3 bases short and J 0 bases short, with 11 bases between. The CDR3 runs to 15 residues. From germline, CDR1 is LGHNA and CDR2 YSLEER. CDR3 amino acids: CASSHSIGLNTEAFF. The DNA of the CDR3 is TGCGCCAGCAGCCATTCCATTGGGCTGAACACTGAAGCTTTCTTT.

The chain joins TRBV7-2 to TRBJ2-1; D perhaps matches TRBD2 (5 bases). V was pared by 5 bases and J by 4 bases, with 18 bases between. This CDR3 is built from 16 residues. CDR1 SGHTA and CDR2 FQGNSA come from the germline V gene. The CDR3 sequence is CASSRSGRPRYNEQFF. Written as DNA, the CDR3 is TGTGCCAGCAGCAGGAGCGGACGGCCGAGATACAATGAGCAGTTCTTC.

The rearrangement uses TRBV5-1 and TRBJ1-2, with D perhaps matching TRBD1 (5 bases). V lost 4 bases to trimming and J lost 0 bases, with 13 bases between them. Germline assignment: CDR1 SGHRS and CDR2 YFSETQ. The CDR3 length is 15 residues. The CDR3 loop is CASSRQQASNYGYTF. Written as DNA, the CDR3 is TGCGCCAGCAGCCGCCAACAGGCTTCTAACTATGGCTACACCTTC.

This sequence joins TRBV9 and TRBJ2-7; TRBD1 aligns across 8 bases. Germline V lookup: CDR1 SGDLS, CDR2 YYNGEE. This CDR3 is 21 amino acids long. Germline trimming cut 4 bases from V and 2 bases from J; bases unmatched to any gene: 26. The CDR3 loop is CASSPNRSTGQATHTTYEQYF. CDR3 bases: TGTGCCAGCAGCCCAAACCGAAGTACGGGACAGGCGACGCATACAACCTACGAGCAGTACTTC.

The chain joins TRBV27 to TRBJ2-3; 8 bases match TRBD1. The V and J ends lost 5 bases and 4 bases, in that order; junction bases with no gene match: 8. CDR1 is MNHEY and CDR2 is SMNVEV in the germline V gene (reference sequence). The CDR3 spans 15 residues. The CDR3 spells CASSPRTGSADTQYF. The CDR3 DNA sequence: TGTGCCAGCAGTCCCCGGACAGGGAGTGCAGATACGCAGTATTTT.